Sequencing of this TCR beta chain was carried out in a study of cytomegalovirus exposure and HLA in healthy donors. The germline CDR1 and CDR2 sequences are MNHEY and SVGAGI. V was cut by 2 bases and J by 5 bases, with 13 bases left in between. The CDR3 has 14 amino acids. PCR amplification relied on 60 Vbeta primers (plus 13 Jbeta primers). The assay was immunoSEQ multiplex PCR, and TCRdb's table has in-frame clones only and misses some. The table shows about 130,000 clones, with under 90% occurring only once. This chain connects TRBV6-5 to TRBJ2-7; TRBD1 might be the D (7 bases). The receptor's source is a middle-aged woman in good health and CMV-seropositive. Sequences were obtained from PBMCs. The CDR3 here is CASSYNQGGNEQYF. CDR3 nucleotides: TGTGCCAGCAGTTACAACCAGGGGGGTAACGAGCAGTACTTC.